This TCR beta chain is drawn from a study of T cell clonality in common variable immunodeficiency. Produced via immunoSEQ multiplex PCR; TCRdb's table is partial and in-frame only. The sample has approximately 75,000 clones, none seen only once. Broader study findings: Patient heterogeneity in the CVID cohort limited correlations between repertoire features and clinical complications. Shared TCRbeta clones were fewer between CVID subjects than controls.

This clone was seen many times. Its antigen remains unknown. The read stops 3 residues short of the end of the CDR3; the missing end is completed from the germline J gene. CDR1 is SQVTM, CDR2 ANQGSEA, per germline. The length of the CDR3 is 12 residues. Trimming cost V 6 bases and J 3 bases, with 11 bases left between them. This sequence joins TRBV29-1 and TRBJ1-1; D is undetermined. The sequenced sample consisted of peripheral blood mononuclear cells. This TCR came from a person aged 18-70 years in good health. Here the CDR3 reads CSVQPRDTEAFF. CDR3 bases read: TGCAGCGTCCAACCCCGGGACACTGAA.